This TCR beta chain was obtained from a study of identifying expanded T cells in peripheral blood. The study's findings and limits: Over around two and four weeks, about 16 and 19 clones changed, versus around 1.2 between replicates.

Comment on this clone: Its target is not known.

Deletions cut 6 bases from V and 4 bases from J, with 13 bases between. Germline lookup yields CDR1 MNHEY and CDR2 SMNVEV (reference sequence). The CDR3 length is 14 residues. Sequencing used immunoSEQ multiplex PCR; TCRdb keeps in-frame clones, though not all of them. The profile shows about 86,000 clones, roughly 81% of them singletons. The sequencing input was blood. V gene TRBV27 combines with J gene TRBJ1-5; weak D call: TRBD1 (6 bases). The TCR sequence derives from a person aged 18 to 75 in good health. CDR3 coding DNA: TGTGCCAGCAGAAGAACAGGGAGAAATCAGCCCCAGCATTTT. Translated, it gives CASRRTGRNQPQHF.